Below, 6 T cell receptor beta chains from the same sample are listed, as sequenced in a study of cytomegalovirus exposure and HLA in healthy donors (dated by TCRdb to between 2016 and 2019). Libraries came from the immunoSEQ multiplex PCR assay. For the multiplex PCR, a mixture combining 60 forward primers for TCR Vbeta segments and 13 reverse primers for TCR Jbeta segments was used. The source is immuneACCESS, and TCRdb retained only in-frame sequences with V and J called. Part of the clones is not carried over; for the studies checked, unresolved V genes explain less than half of this, and the remainder is unexplained. The sample data list over 150,000 clones, and around 67% of these were observed just once. Clones ranked in the top ten supply less than 4% of the sample. The sequenced material came from PBMCs. Every receptor here comes from a woman in her twenties or thirties in good health and CMV-seropositive.

V usage is TRBV11-2 and J usage is TRBJ2-5; weak D call: TRBD2 (5 bases). CDR1 is SGHAT, CDR2 FQNNGV, per germline. CDR3 length: 12 residues. V lost 5 bases, J lost 5 bases, and 9 bases lay in between. The CDR3 loop reads CASSRSGETQYF. The CDR3 bases are TGTGCCAGCAGCCGATCGGGGGAGACCCAGTACTTC.

There are a few counts of this clone. The chain couples TRBV6-5 to TRBJ1-1; no firm D call. Germline V gene sequence: CDR1 MNHEY, CDR2 SVGAGI. This CDR3 has 13 amino acids. V was trimmed by 2 bases and J by 0 bases, leaving 4 bases between them. CDR3 sequence: CASSYRVNTEAFF. Here the CDR3 DNA reads TGTGCCAGCAGTTACCGGGTGAACACTGAAGCTTTCTTT.

This chain joins TRBV2 and TRBJ2-7, with D hard to call. The CDR3 extends over 12 amino acids. Germline V lookup: CDR1 SNHLY, CDR2 FYNNEI. V was clipped by 3 bases and J by 9 bases, with 12 bases between them. CDR3 sequence reads: CASSEEFRRQYF. The CDR3 DNA sequence: TGTGCCAGCAGTGAGGAATTCAGGCGGCAGTACTTC.

This chain connects TRBV28 to TRBJ2-1; D perhaps matches TRBD1 (6 bases). Germline V lookup: CDR1 MDHEN, CDR2 SYDVKM. V was trimmed by 3 bases and J by 6 bases, leaving 12 bases between them. This CDR3 is built from 14 residues. This chain's CDR3 is CASSFRGMGNEQFF. The CDR3 DNA is TGTGCCAGCAGTTTTAGGGGGATGGGCAATGAGCAGTTCTTC.

V gene TRBV19 combines with J gene TRBJ1-5; possible D gene TRBD1, 6 bases. The germline V and J ends were trimmed by 2 bases and 3 bases, with 8 bases remaining between them. The germline V gene has CDR1 LNHDA and CDR2 SQIVND (reference sequence). The CDR3 is 14 residues long. Here the CDR3 DNA reads TGTGCCAGTAGTATACAGGGGCCCAATCAGCCCCAGCATTTT. It is translated as CASSIQGPNQPQHF.

The DNA of the CDR3 is TGTGCCAGCAGCTGGATCCTTAGCGGCCACCAAAATGAGCAGTTCTTC. It translates to CASSWILSGHQNEQFF. The chain links TRBV11-2 to TRBJ2-1; perhaps TRBD2 as D (6 bases). V lost 4 bases and J lost 7, with 20 bases in between. Germline CDR1 is SGHAT and CDR2 is FQNNGV. The CDR3 is 16 residues long. The full variable domain, in which reference TRBV11-2 and TRBJ2-1 provide the parts outside the CDR3, is EAGVAQSPRYKIIEKRQSVAFWCNPISGHATLYWYQQILGQGPKLLIQFQNNGVVDDSQLPKDRFSAERLKGVDSTLKIQPAKLEDSAVYLCASSWILSGHQNEQFFGPGTRLTVL.